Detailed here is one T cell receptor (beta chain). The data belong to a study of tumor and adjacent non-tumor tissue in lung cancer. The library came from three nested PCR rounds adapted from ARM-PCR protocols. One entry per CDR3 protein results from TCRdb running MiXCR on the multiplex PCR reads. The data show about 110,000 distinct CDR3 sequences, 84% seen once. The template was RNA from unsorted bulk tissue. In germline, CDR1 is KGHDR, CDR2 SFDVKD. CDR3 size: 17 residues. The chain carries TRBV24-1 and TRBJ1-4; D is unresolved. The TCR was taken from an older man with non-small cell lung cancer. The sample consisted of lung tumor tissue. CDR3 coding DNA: TGTGACAGCAGTGAGCCGCAGGTATATGCAACTAATGAAAAACTGTTTTTT. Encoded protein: CDSSEPQVYATNEKLFF.